This TCR beta chain was observed in a study of neoadjuvant anti-PD-1 for oral cavity cancer listed by TCRdb under 2021. At the level of the whole study: Before undergoing curative-intent surgical resection, most patients got three to four biweekly nivolumab doses at 3 mg/kg. The parent correlative cohort included roughly 13 patients, with an approximately 34% response rate. Under RECIST 1.1, patients with complete response, partial response or stable disease were classed as responders, and patients with progression were classed as non-responders. Patients without progression received a fourth nivolumab dose around day 43 and underwent definitive surgical resection on days 50-56. Study-wide findings and limitations: Greater tumor shrinkage was correlated with larger post-treatment sizes of preexisting intratumoral clones, suggesting that expansion of preexisting clones contributed to response. The TCR analyses had only a few patients in each response group, and the authors called for validation in larger cohorts. Higher pretreatment blood Treg/Th17 ratios correlated with both higher pretreatment blood TCRbeta clonality and lower post-treatment tumor TCRbeta clonality.

Tumor libraries used mostly 4.8 ug of input genomic DNA for survey sequencing, with two replicates per sample. TCRbeta libraries were prepared with the immunoSEQ hsTCRbeta kit according to the manufacturer's instructions. The finished libraries were brought together in one pool at about 2.8 nM, which was then read using an Illumina NovaSeq 6000 S4 flow cell. In the paper's pipeline: The immunoSEQ Analyzer handled quality control and preprocessing of the raw data. The analysis was restricted to productive rearrangements, with each unique CDR3 amino acid sequence defining a clonotype. Repertoire clonality was estimated as the Gini-Simpson index, which was computed with the R package tcR. Student's t test was used to compare Gini indices, while Pearson correlation assessed associations with tumor size change. TCRdb provides this immuneACCESS table in a form limited to in-frame rearrangements. Some clones are lacking; in checked studies, under half of them reflect an unresolved V gene, and why the rest are absent is not known. The DNA gave D and trimming, while V, J and clone size come from that table. The sample data list tens of thousands of clones, and 20% to 30% of these were observed just once. About 16% of the sample comes from the top ten.

There are many counts of this clone. No antigen is known for it. Nothing much larger sits one base from this clone, and base qualities are not available. The junction carries 7 bases between V and J, which are trimmed by 3 bases and 7 bases respectively. There are 12 amino acids in the CDR3, from cysteine to phenylalanine inclusive. This entry keeps only the CDR3 DNA: 36 bases, framed from base 1. The germline V gene sets CDR1 to MNHNS and CDR2 to SASEGT. The meaning of the sample's time point label: after neoadjuvant nivolumab, at surgical resection. None of the patients had received prior systemic or radiation treatment, and all were newly diagnosed with stage II-IVA oral cavity squamous cell carcinoma. Everyone in the cohort had locally advanced, HPV-negative oral cavity squamous cell carcinoma. The samples were drawn from a longitudinal correlative study tied to a single-arm phase II trial testing neoadjuvant nivolumab in oral cavity squamous cell carcinoma. Genomic DNA-based TCRbeta sequencing was performed on subject-matched pre- and post-treatment PBMCs and tumors from three responders and three non-responders. For tumor tissue, genomic DNA extraction relied on the Maxwell RSC DNA from Tissue kit.

The receptor was isolated from a person aged 35-79 years with oral cavity squamous cell carcinoma. The specimen comprised tumor tissue, sampled after nivolumab (anti-PD-1) treatment. Recombination joined TRBV6-1 with TRBJ2-1; perhaps TRBD2 is the D gene, with 5 bases matching. The nucleotide sequence reads TGTGCCAGCAGTGATCCGGGGAATGAGCAGTTCTTC. It translates to CASSDPGNEQFF.